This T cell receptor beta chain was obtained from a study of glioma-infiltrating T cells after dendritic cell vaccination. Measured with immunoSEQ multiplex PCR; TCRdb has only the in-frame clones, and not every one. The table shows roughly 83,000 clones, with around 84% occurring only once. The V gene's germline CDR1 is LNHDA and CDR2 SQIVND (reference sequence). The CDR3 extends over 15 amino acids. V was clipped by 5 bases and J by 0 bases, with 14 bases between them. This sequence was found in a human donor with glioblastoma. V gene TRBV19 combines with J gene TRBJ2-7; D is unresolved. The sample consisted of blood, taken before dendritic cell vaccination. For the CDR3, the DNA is TGTGCCAGTAGTGCGGATGATCTTAGCTCCTACGAGCAGTACTTC. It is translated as CASSADDLSSYEQYF.